This paragraph covers one T cell receptor beta chain sequence. This clone was observed a few times. Its antigen is still unknown. Within one base of it there is no much larger clone, and no base qualities were kept. The data stem from a study of blood T cell repertoires in COVID-19 (dated by TCRdb to about 2020). For the study in its entirety: Collaborator samples came from the United States, Italy and Spain and covered acute and convalescent phases of COVID-19. The prospective study material was composed of cDNA or gDNA derived from T cells, B-cell-depleted T cells, or PBMCs. Deeply sampled blood TCRbeta repertoires from subjects exposed to, actively infected with, or recovered from COVID-19 were included in the dataset. The repertoires were made available in a free public database intended to serve as a resource for research on the immune response to SARS-CoV-2. The samples were drawn from two sources: the first 160 participants of the ongoing ImmuneRACE study, and some 1,300 subjects contributed by 6 global collaborators. Sample metadata almost always included a de-identified subject ID, COVID-19 status, age in years and sex. Where HLA class I and class II types were available, the types were taken from metadata supplied by the sample provider, not from assay-based typing.

From the cysteine up to the phenylalanine, the CDR3 has a length of 15 residues. CDR3 DNA only is kept here, 45 bases in frame from base 1. A distance of 18 bases separates the germline ends of V and J, which lose 2 bases and 8 bases respectively. CDR1 and CDR2 are drawn from the germline V gene: KGHSH, LQKENI. Participants in the prospective study were enrolled through a virtual design, were aged roughly 18 to 100 years, and lived in approximately 24 United States geographic areas. In the prospective study, cohorts were assigned on the basis of participant-reported clinical history obtained from a screening survey and a study questionnaire. For ImmuneRACE Cohort 3, a participant was defined as recovered based on two consecutive negative NP/OP PCR tests, clearance by a healthcare professional, or resolution of symptoms. In the prospective study, mobile phlebotomists collected whole blood, serum and a nasopharyngeal or oropharyngeal swab from each participant. Participants in the prospective study had the option to provide additional blood draws and questionnaires over an approximately 2-month period. Blood samples from the prospective study were shipped frozen or at room temperature prior to DNA extraction.

TCRbeta CDR3 regions were amplified from genomic DNA using the immunoSEQ Assay, a bias-controlled multiplex PCR. Per the original workflow: Nucleated cell counts per sample were estimated from amplification of reference gene primers within the assay. Sequence reads were collapsed and filtered to measure the absolute abundance of every unique TCRbeta CDR3 rearrangement. For each sample, productive Simpson clonality was calculated by taking the square root of Simpson's diversity index across productive rearrangements. This is the immuneACCESS table as TCRdb keeps it, with only in-frame sequences that have V and J called. A part of the clones is gone; compared with another copy, unresolved V genes explain less than half, and the rest is unexplained. V and J calls plus clone size are reproduced from that table; the DNA served to infer D and trimming. For this sample the table gives some 200,000 clones, of which about four fifths were detected only once. Of the sample, approximately 12% is held by the ten largest clones.

The full study reports these points: Clinical and demographic metadata were provided uncurated, with the amount varying by source and participant.

The sequence derives from a man aged 40-49 years who had recovered from COVID-19. The rearranged segments are TRBV18 and TRBJ1-2, and the D gene may be TRBD1, 5 bases matching. Sequenced: PBMCs or T cells enriched from blood (not recorded which). The CDR3 protein sequence reads: CASSPRDRPAGGYTF. In nucleotide form, the sequence is TGTGCCAGCTCACCAAGGGACCGGCCGGCGGGGGGCTACACCTTC. The CDR3, completed at both ends by the reference TRBV18 and TRBJ1-2 genes, gives the full variable domain NAGVMQNPRHLVRRRGQEARLRCSPMKGHSHVYWYRQLPEEGLKFMVYLQKENIIDESGMPKERFSAEFPKEGPSILRIQQVVRGDSAAYFCASSPRDRPAGGYTFGSGTRLTVV.